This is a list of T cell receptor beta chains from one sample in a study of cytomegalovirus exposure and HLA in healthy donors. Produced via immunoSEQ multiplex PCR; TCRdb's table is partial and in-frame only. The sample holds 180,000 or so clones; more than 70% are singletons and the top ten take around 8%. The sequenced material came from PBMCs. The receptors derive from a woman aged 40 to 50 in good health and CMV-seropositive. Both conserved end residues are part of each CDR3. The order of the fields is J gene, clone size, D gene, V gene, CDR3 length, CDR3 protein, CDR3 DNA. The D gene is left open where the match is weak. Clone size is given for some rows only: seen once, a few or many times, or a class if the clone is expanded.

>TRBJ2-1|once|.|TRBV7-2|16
CASTLLGRENDNEQFF
TGTGCCAGCACCCTCTTGGGGCGGGAAAACGACAATGAGCAGTTCTTC
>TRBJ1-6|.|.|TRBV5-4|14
CASSLDRSLLPLHF
TGTGCCAGCAGCCTCGACAGGTCCCTCCTCCCCCTCCACTTT
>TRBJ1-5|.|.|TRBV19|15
CASSIAGNLNQPQHF
TGTGCCAGTAGTATCGCCGGGAACCTCAATCAGCCCCAGCATTTT
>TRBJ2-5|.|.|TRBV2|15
CASSVGTAAQETQYF
TGTGCCAGCAGTGTTGGCACCGCCGCACAAGAGACCCAGTACTTC
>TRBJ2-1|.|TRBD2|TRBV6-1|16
CASSDPGLAVSNEQFF
TGTGCCAGCAGTGACCCCGGACTAGCGGTATCCAATGAGCAGTTCTTC
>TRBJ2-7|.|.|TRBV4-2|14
CASSQDLLSYEQYF
TGTGCCAGCAGCCAAGATCTACTCTCCTACGAGCAGTACTTC
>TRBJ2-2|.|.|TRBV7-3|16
CASSLQTGAVTGELFF
TGTGCCAGCAGCCTCCAGACAGGCGCGGTCACCGGGGAGCTGTTTTTT
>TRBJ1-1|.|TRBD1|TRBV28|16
CASSLLGTGVNTEAFF
TGTGCCAGCAGTTTATTGGGGACAGGGGTGAACACTGAAGCTTTCTTT
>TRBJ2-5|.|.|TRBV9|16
CASSVGAANAQETQYF
TGTGCCAGCAGCGTAGGAGCGGCTAATGCACAAGAGACCCAGTACTTC
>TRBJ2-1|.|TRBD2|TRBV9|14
CASSVPGGPNEQFF
TGTGCCAGCAGCGTACCGGGAGGACCCAATGAGCAGTTCTTC
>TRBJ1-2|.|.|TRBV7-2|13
CASSLAGKSGYTF
TGTGCCAGCAGCCTCGCAGGGAAAAGTGGCTACACCTTC
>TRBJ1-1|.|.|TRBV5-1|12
CASKTRGTEAFF
TGCGCCAGCAAGACCCGGGGGACTGAAGCTTTCTTT
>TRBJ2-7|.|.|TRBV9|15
CASSVGWSRTYEQYF
TGTGCCAGCAGCGTAGGATGGTCCCGGACATACGAGCAGTACTTC
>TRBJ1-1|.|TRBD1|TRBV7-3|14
CASSSGTGSTEAFF
TGTGCCAGCAGCTCTGGGACAGGAAGCACTGAAGCTTTCTTT
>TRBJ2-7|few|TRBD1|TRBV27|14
CASSLQGAVYEQYF
TGTGCCAGCAGTTTACAGGGGGCGGTATACGAGCAGTACTTC
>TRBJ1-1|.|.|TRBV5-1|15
CASVKDGIMNTEAFF
TGCGCCAGCGTGAAAGACGGGATCATGAACACTGAAGCTTTCTTT
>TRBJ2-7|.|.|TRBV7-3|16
CASSPNVDSATNEQYF
TGTGCCAGCAGCCCTAATGTCGACTCCGCAACCAACGAGCAGTACTTC
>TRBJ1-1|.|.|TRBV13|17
CASSLGRDMYMNTEAFF
TGTGCCAGCAGCTTAGGCCGGGACATGTACATGAACACTGAAGCTTTCTTT
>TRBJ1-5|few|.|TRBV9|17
CASSAGATGLSNQPQHF
TGTGCCAGCAGCGCAGGGGCCACAGGGCTAAGCAATCAGCCCCAGCATTTT
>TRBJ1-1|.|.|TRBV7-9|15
CASSLAWTANTEAFF
TGTGCCAGCAGCTTAGCTTGGACTGCCAACACTGAAGCTTTCTTT
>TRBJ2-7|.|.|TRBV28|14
CASTTGGRNYEQYF
TGTGCCAGCACCACGGGGGGCAGGAACTACGAGCAGTACTTC
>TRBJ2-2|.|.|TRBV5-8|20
CASSLNRASTGLKDTGELFF
TGTGCCAGCAGCTTGAATAGGGCCAGCACGGGATTGAAGGACACCGGGGAGCTGTTTTTT
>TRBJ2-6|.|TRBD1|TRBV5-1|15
CASSLEGARANVLTF
TGCGCCAGCAGCTTGGAGGGGGCGAGGGCCAACGTCCTGACTTTC
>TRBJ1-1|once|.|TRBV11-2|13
CASSLEEYTEAFF
TGTGCCAGCAGCTTAGAAGAGTACACTGAAGCTTTCTTT
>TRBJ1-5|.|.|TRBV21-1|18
CASSIADREEGDNQPQHF
TGTGCCAGCAGCATTGCGGACAGGGAAGAAGGCGACAATCAGCCCCAGCATTTT
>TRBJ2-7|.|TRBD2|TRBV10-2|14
CASRGTSSPYEQYF
TGCGCCAGCCGAGGGACTAGCAGCCCCTACGAGCAGTACTTC
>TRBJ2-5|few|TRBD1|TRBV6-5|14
CASSVPGQGSVQYF
TGTGCCAGCAGCGTACCGGGACAGGGGTCGGTCCAGTACTTC
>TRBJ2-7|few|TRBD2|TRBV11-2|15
CASSLPEGGRNEQYF
TGTGCCAGCAGCCTTCCGGAGGGAGGGCGAAACGAGCAGTACTTC
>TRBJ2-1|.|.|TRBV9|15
CASSVSGNTHNEQFF
TGTGCCAGCAGCGTATCCGGGAACACACACAATGAGCAGTTCTTC
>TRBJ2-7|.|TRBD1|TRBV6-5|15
CASSAAGTAGYEQYF
TGTGCCAGCAGTGCGGCCGGGACAGCCGGCTACGAGCAGTACTTC
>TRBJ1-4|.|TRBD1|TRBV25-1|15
CASSEDRGPGEKLFF
TGTGCCAGCAGTGAAGACAGGGGGCCTGGCGAAAAACTGTTTTTT
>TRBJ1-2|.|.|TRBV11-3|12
CASNLRLWDMAF
TGTGCCAGCAACCTCCGTCTCTGGGACATGGCCTTC
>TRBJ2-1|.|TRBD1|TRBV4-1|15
CASSQARGLRDEQFF
TGCGCCAGCAGCCAGGCCAGGGGGCTCCGGGATGAGCAGTTCTTC
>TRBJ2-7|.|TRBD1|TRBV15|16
CATSRGRDRLSYEQYF
TGTGCCACCAGCAGAGGCCGGGACAGGCTATCCTACGAGCAGTACTTC
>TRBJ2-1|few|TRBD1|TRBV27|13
CASSFGQGREQFF
TGTGCCAGCAGTTTCGGACAGGGGCGTGAGCAGTTCTTC
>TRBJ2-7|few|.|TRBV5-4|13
CASSFGQGHEQYF
TGTGCCAGCAGCTTCGGGCAGGGCCACGAGCAGTACTTC
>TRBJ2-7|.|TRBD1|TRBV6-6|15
CASSQGQASTYEQYF
TGTGCCAGCAGTCAGGGACAGGCGAGCACCTACGAGCAGTACTTC